This T cell receptor beta chain was retrieved from a study of Ad26.COV2.S vaccination and SARS-CoV-2 variants. Study-wide findings and caveats: Placebo recipients had lower spike-specific TCR breadth than vaccine recipients.

This clone was seen only once. Its antigen is not identified. The protocol was immunoSEQ multiplex PCR, while the TCRdb copy is restricted to in-frame clones and leaves out a portion. The repertoire holds around 320,000 clones, with around 84% as singletons. Treatment defined: 15 to 20 received Ad26.COV2.S at low or high dose, single or two shots; 5 received placebo; per-sample allocation not given. Each sample was drawn 63 days after the first injection (of vaccine or placebo). Germline V gene sequence: CDR1 MNHNY, CDR2 SVGAGI (reference sequence). The trim removed 5 bases at V and 1 base at J, leaving 7 bases unmatched. The CDR3 spans 15 residues.

V and J are TRBV6-6 and TRBJ1-1; 7 nucleotides agree with TRBD1. Here the sequenced sample was peripheral blood, taken in a trial of Ad26.COV2.S vaccine versus placebo. The receptor's source is a person between 18 and 65 years old who received the Ad26.COV2.S COVID-19 vaccine or a placebo. The CDR3 here is CASSRNRGENTEAFF. DNA for the CDR3: TGTGCCAGCAGTCGTAACAGGGGTGAGAACACTGAAGCTTTCTTT.